One and the same sample provided the 10 T cell receptor beta chains below, sequenced in a study of cytomegalovirus exposure and HLA in healthy donors. PCR was performed using 60 Vbeta and 13 Jbeta primers. The data were produced by immunoSEQ multiplex PCR, yet TCRdb's version contains in-frame clones alone and is incomplete. The repertoire holds approximately 90,000 clones, roughly 76% seen once, with over 1.1% in the top ten. Sequenced sample: PBMCs. The receptors were gathered from a male donor in good health and CMV-seronegative.

This chain connects TRBV29-1 to TRBJ2-1, with 7 bases aligning to TRBD2. V gave up 6 bases and J gave up 9 bases; unmatched junction bases: 11. Germline CDR1 is SQVTM and CDR2 is ANQGSEA. The CDR3 loop spans 13 amino acids. The CDR3 loop is CSVVGSSGREQFF. In DNA form, the CDR3 reads TGCAGCGTCGTGGGTAGTAGCGGGCGTGAGCAGTTCTTC.

V usage is TRBV11-2 and J usage is TRBJ2-5; a weak D match, TRBD1 (5 bases). The end of the DNA aligns better with TRBJ2-7, so the J call may be wrong. The germline gives CDR1 SGHAT, CDR2 FQNNGV. The CDR3 extends over 16 amino acids. The DNA of the CDR3 is TGTGCCAGCAGCTTAATTGGTCAGGGTTTCTCCTACGAGCAGTACTTC. Amino acids: CASSLIGQGFSYEQYF.

This chain uses TRBV27 with TRBJ2-7; tentative D call: TRBD2 (6 bases). The germline V gene has CDR1 MNHEY and CDR2 SMNVEV (reference sequence). Trimming stripped 5 bases from V and 5 bases from J, with 22 bases between. The CDR3 runs to 16 residues. CDR3 nucleotide sequence: TGTGCCAGCAGTCCATTAGCGGCCACTTTTCACCACGAGCAGTACTTC. Translating gives CASSPLAATFHHEQYF.

This sequence joins TRBV7-3 and TRBJ2-1; 8 bases map to TRBD2. Trimming removed 2 bases from V and 4 bases from J; junction bases left unmatched: 22. Germline V gives CDR1 SGHTA, CDR2 FQGTGA. This CDR3 region has 21 residues. The DNA for the CDR3 is TGTGCCAGCAGCTTAGAGTGGCCGGGGGGGCCATCCCCTGCTATATACAATGAGCAGTTCTTC. This codes for CASSLEWPGGPSPAIYNEQFF. Full variable domain (rest looked up from reference TRBV7-3 and TRBJ2-1): GAGVSQTPSNKVTEKGKYVELRCDPISGHTALYWYRQSLGQGPEFLIYFQGTGAADDSGLPNDRFFAVRPEGSVSTLKIQRTERGDSAVYLCASSLEWPGGPSPAIYNEQFFGPGTRLTVL.

The V and J genes are TRBV27 and TRBJ2-2; TRBD1 matches at 8 bases. The length of the CDR3 is 15 residues. J lost 3 bases, V lost 4 bases, and 4 bases had no gene match. Germline CDR1 MNHEY, CDR2 SMNVEV (reference sequence). The CDR3 nucleotides read TGTGCCAGCAGTTGGACAGGGCCGGACACCGGGGAGCTGTTTTTT. Protein sequence: CASSWTGPDTGELFF.

The chain combines TRBV6-1 with TRBJ1-2, with unresolved D. The CDR3 is 14 amino acids. CDR1 and CDR2 (germline): MNHNS, SASEGT. V was trimmed by 2 bases and J by 1 base, leaving 8 bases between them. In nucleotides, the CDR3 is TGTGCCAGCAGTGAAAGAGAGGGTAACTATGGCTACACCTTC. Residues: CASSEREGNYGYTF.

This chain links TRBV10-1 with TRBJ2-1; D is possibly TRBD2 (6 bases). Per the germline V gene, CDR1 is WNHNN and CDR2 is SYGVQD (reference sequence). Trimming left V 5 bases short and J 7 bases short, with 6 bases between. The CDR3 covers 11 residues. The CDR3, as DNA: TGCGCCAGCAGTCGGGGGAATGAGCAGTTCTTC. Its translation is CASSRGNEQFF.

The gene calls are TRBV19 and TRBJ2-7, with 8 bases that match TRBD1. The CDR3 length is 13 residues. Germline trimming cut 10 bases from V and 4 bases from J; bases unmatched to any gene: 9. Germline V gives CDR1 LNHDA, CDR2 SQIVND (reference sequence). CDR3 DNA: TGTGCCACCGCGCCGGGACAGGTGTACGAGCAGTACTTC. Amino acids: CATAPGQVYEQYF.

This chain links TRBV5-4 with TRBJ1-1, with a weak D call TRBD1 (5 bases). The CDR3 consists of 12 residues. Per the germline V gene, CDR1 is SGHNT and CDR2 is YYREEE (reference sequence). V lost 3 bases and J 7 bases, leaving 10 bases between the germline ends. The CDR3 sequence is CASSWGKGEAFF. CDR3 nucleotides: TGTGCCAGCAGCTGGGGCAAAGGTGAAGCTTTCTTT.

In its sample, this clone was seen once. This sequence joins TRBV5-1 and TRBJ2-3; 11 bases fit TRBD2. Germline V gives CDR1 SGHRS, CDR2 YFSETQ. The CDR3 contains 16 residues. Germline trimming cut 4 bases from V and 2 bases from J; bases unmatched to any gene: 6. The CDR3 coding sequence is TGCGCCAGCAGCCGATCGGGACTAGCGGACACAGATACGCAGTATTTT. Encoded protein: CASSRSGLADTDTQYF.